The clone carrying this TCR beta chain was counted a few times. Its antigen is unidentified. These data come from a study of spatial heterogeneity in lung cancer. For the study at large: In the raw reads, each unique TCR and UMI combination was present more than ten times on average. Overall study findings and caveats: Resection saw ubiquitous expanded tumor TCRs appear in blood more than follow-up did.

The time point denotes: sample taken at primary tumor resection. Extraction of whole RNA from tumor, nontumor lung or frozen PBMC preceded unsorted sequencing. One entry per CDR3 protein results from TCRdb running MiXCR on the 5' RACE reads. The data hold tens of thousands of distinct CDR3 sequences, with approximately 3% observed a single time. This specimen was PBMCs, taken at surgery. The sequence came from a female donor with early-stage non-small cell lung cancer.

CDR3 sequence reads: CASTQEPYNEQFF. CDR3 sequence (DNA): TGTGCCAGTACCCAAGAACCCTACAATGAGCAGTTCTTC. The rearrangement links TRBV19 to TRBJ2-1, with D unresolved. CDR3 length: 13 amino acids. V lost 7 bases, J lost 2 bases, and 9 bases lay in between. Looked up from germline, CDR1 is LNHDA and CDR2 is SQIVND (reference sequence).